Included here is one TCR beta chain sequence, with context. Its specificity is not known. The investigators reverse transcribed all of the isolated RNA, so they sequenced expressed TCRB transcripts. This table comes from immunoSEQ multiplex PCR, and its TCRdb copy is limited to in-frame clones, with some not included. This sample yields around 200,000 clones, of which approximately 13% are seen a single time; approximately 0.64% belongs to the top ten. This record belongs to a study of beta chain features in type 1 diabetes. Study-level results: PCR might pick shorter templates more often, in the same way for patients and controls. Among patients with Type 1 diabetes, TCRB CDR3s were moderately but significantly shorter in every one of the four CD4+ subsets.

The germline V gene has CDR1 LNHDA and CDR2 SQIVND (reference sequence). V lost 3 bases and J 6 bases, leaving 18 bases between the germline ends. This CDR3 is 16 amino acids long. Sequenced sample: central memory CD4+ T cells from blood. This receptor was identified in a woman aged 18-35 years in good health. The chain uses TRBV19 and TRBJ2-1; a possible D gene is TRBD2 (5 bases). The CDR3, as DNA: TGTGCCAGTAGTATGAGGGCTCTTGGGCGCGGCAATGAGCAGTTCTTC. This sequence encodes CASSMRALGRGNEQFF.